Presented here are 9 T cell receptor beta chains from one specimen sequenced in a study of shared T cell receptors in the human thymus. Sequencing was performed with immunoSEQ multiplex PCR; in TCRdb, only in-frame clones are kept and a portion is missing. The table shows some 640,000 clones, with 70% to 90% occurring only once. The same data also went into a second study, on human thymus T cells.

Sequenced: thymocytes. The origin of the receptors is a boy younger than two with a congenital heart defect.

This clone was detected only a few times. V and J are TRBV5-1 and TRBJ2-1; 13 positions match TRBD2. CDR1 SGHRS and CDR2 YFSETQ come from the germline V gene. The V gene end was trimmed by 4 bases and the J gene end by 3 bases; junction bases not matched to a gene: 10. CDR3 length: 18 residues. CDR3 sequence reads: CASSPEGLAGKLYNEQFF. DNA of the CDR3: TGCGCCAGCAGCCCGGAGGGACTAGCGGGGAAACTCTACAATGAGCAGTTCTTC.

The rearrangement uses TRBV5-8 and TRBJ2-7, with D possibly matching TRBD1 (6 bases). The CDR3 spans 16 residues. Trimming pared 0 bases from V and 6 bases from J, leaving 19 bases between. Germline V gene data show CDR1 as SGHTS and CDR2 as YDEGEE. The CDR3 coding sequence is TGTGCCAGCAGCTTGGGGGGGCCGGGAAAGGGTTCCGAGCAGTACTTC. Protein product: CASSLGGPGKGSEQYF.

The CDR3 loop is CASSFEPQVMNTEAFF. The DNA of the CDR3 is TGCGCCAGCAGCTTTGAACCTCAGGTCATGAACACTGAAGCTTTCTTT. The V gene is TRBV5-1, the J gene TRBJ1-1; D is unresolved. The CDR3 spans 16 residues. Per germline, CDR1 SGHRS and CDR2 YFSETQ. V was clipped by 2 bases and J by 0 bases, with 14 bases between them.

The CDR3 DNA sequence: TGTGCCAGCAGTGAAAGAGGTCCAGCGGGAGTACCCTACGAGCAGTACTTC. Translation gives CASSERGPAGVPYEQYF. J is TRBJ2-7 and V is TRBV6-1; the match to TRBD2 covers 8 bases. The J segment lost 2 bases and the V segment lost 2 bases, leaving 11 bases of the junction unmatched. The CDR3 spans 17 residues. Germline CDR1 is MNHNS and CDR2 is SASEGT.

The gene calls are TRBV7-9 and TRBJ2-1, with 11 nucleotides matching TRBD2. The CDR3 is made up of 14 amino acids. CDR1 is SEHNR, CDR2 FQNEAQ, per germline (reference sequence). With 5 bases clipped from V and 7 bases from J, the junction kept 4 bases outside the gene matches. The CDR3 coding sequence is TGTGCCAGCAGCCATTCTAGCGGGGGGAATGAGCAGTTCTTC. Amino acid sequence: CASSHSSGGNEQFF.

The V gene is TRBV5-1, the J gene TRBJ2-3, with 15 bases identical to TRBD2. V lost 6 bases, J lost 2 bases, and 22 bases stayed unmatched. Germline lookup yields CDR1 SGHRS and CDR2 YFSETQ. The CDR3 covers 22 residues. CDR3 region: CASTDPHRGSGLAGGSTDTQYF. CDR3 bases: TGCGCCAGCACCGATCCACACAGGGGGTCCGGACTAGCGGGAGGGTCCACAGATACGCAGTATTTT.

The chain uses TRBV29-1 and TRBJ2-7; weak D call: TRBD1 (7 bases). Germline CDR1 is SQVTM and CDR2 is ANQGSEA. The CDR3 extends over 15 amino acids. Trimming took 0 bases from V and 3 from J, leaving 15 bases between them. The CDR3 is CSVEEGGDSFYEQYF. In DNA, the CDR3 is TGCAGCGTTGAAGAAGGCGGGGACAGCTTCTACGAGCAGTACTTC.

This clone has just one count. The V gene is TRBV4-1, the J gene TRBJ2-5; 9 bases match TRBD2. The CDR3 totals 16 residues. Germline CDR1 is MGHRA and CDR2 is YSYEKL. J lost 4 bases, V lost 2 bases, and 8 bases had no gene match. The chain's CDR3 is CASSQLLGLARETQYF. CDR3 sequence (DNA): TGCGCCAGCAGCCAACTCCTTGGACTAGCGAGAGAGACCCAGTACTTC.

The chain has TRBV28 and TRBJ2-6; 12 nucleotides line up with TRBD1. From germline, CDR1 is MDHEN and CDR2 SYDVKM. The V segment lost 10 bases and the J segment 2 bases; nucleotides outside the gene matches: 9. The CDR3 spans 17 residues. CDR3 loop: CATSPGTGGAGANVLTF. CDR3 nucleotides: TGTGCCACCTCACCCGGGACAGGGGGCGCTGGGGCCAACGTCCTGACTTTC.